This T cell receptor (beta chain) is from a study of T cell changes during pregnancy in multiple sclerosis. V lost 2 bases, J lost 1 base, and 5 bases stayed unmatched. The CDR3 is 15 residues long. Germline V CDR1 and CDR2: GTSNPN, SVGIG (reference sequence). Some clones are missing from TCRdb's copy, which holds only in-frame ones; the method was immunoSEQ multiplex PCR. The repertoire includes approximately 53,000 clones, around 90% of them detected once, and just over 5% sits in the top ten. The chain couples TRBV30 to TRBJ1-3; 7 nucleotides align to TRBD1. Specimen: peripheral blood, collected after pregnancy. The TCR sequence derives from a female donor in good health, enrolled as a control in a pregnancy study. The CDR3 region is CAWSTQGMSGNTIYF. The CDR3 DNA is TGTGCCTGGAGTACACAGGGGATGTCTGGAAACACCATATATTTT.